The sequence of this TCR beta chain was determined in a study of T-cell reconstitution after alpha-beta-depleted transplantation in children. Unique molecular identifiers were used to barcode this TCRbeta library. MiXCR, run by TCRdb on the PCR reads, gives a single entry per CDR3 protein. The repertoire includes fewer than 450,000 distinct CDR3 sequences, roughly 17% of them detected once, and approximately 38% sits in the top ten. This clonotype was detected only a few times. Sequencing was performed on PBMCs, mostly from graft donor cells, taken 360 days after TCRalphabeta/CD19-depleted stem cell transplant. The sequence derives from a male patient aged 2 to 9 who had a stem cell transplant for acute lymphoblastic leukemia, so the T cells may come from the graft donor.

Here the CDR3 DNA reads TGCGCCAGCAGCCAAGTGGTAGGAGCAGGGGGCTTAGATACGCAGTATTTT. Translation gives CASSQVVGAGGLDTQYF. The chain has TRBV4-3 and TRBJ2-3; 8 nucleotides agree with TRBD1. V lost 1 base and J lost 5; bases outside the gene matches: 11. Germline CDR1 is LGHNA and CDR2 is YSLEER. CDR3 size: 17 residues.